This record covers a single T cell receptor beta chain. Germline V gives CDR1 MDHEN, CDR2 SYDVKM. Trimming removed 4 bases from V and 2 bases from J, with 18 bases in between. This CDR3 region has 16 residues. The method was immunoSEQ multiplex PCR; TCRdb's version includes in-frame clones alone and lacks a portion of them. In the table there are about 400,000 clones, 87% of which are singletons. The data originate from a study of blood T cell repertoires in COVID-19. The sequence was obtained from a woman aged 25 to 39 who had recovered from COVID-19. This chain uses TRBV28 with TRBJ2-7, with a weak D call TRBD1 (6 bases). Sample: PBMCs or T cells enriched from blood (not recorded which). The CDR3 loop is CASSSSDSPRTYEQYF. The CDR3 bases are TGTGCCAGCAGTTCATCGGACAGCCCTAGAACCTACGAGCAGTACTTC.